The rows below give T cell receptor beta chains drawn from one sample of a study of Graves' ophthalmopathy and Graves' hyperthyroidism. One entry per CDR3 protein results from TCRdb running MiXCR on the multiplex PCR reads. Among about 400,000 distinct CDR3 sequences listed, around 16% were seen once. The sample consisted of peripheral blood. These receptors came from a woman between 18 and 30 years old with Graves' ophthalmopathy. The CDR3 runs from the conserved cysteine through the conserved F or W. D genes are given only for firm matches. Clone size, where shown, is once, few, many, or a class for clones that have expanded.

V gene: TRBV27; D gene: TRBD2; clone size: many; J gene: TRBJ2-7; CDR3 DNA: TGTGCCAGCAGTTTAAGCGGGATGGGGGGCTACGAGCAGTACTTC; CDR3 protein: CASSLSGMGGYEQYF
V gene: TRBV5-4; D gene: .; clone size: .; J gene: TRBJ1-5; CDR3 DNA: TGTGGCAGCAGCTTGGGCAGGCTTAATCAGCCCCAGCATTTT; CDR3 protein: CGSSLGRLNQPQHF
V gene: TRBV29-1; D gene: TRBD2; clone size: many; J gene: TRBJ2-5; CDR3 DNA: TGCAGCAGCCGGGCTAGCGGGACGGAGACCCAGTACTTC; CDR3 protein: CSSRASGTETQYF
V gene: TRBV4-1; D gene: .; clone size: many; J gene: TRBJ2-5; CDR3 DNA: TGCGCCAGCAGCCAAGAGCCAGGGGTTATAGAGACCCAGTACTTC; CDR3 protein: CASSQEPGVIETQYF
V gene: TRBV6-5; D gene: TRBD1; clone size: many; J gene: TRBJ1-6; CDR3 DNA: TGTGCCAGCAGTTACTCCAGCGTGGGGTCGGGACAGAATAATTCACCCCTCCACTTT; CDR3 protein: CASSYSSVGSGQNNSPLHF
V gene: TRBV6-1; D gene: .; clone size: many; J gene: TRBJ1-2; CDR3 DNA: TGTGCCAGCAAAACCGCGGGAGGGGCCTATGGCTACACCTTC; CDR3 protein: CASKTAGGAYGYTF
V gene: TRBV4-3; D gene: .; clone size: many; J gene: TRBJ1-1; CDR3 DNA: TGCGCCAGCAGCCAAGTCCAGGGGAGGACTGAAGCTTTCTTT; CDR3 protein: CASSQVQGRTEAFF
V gene: TRBV6-2/TRBV6-3; D gene: TRBD1; clone size: many; J gene: TRBJ1-6; CDR3 DNA: TGTGCCAGCAGACTCGACAGGGGAAATTCACCCCTCCACTTT; CDR3 protein: CASRLDRGNSPLHF
V gene: TRBV7-9; D gene: TRBD1; clone size: many; J gene: TRBJ2-4; CDR3 DNA: TGTGCCAGCAGCTCCCCCGGGACAGGGGAAAACATTCAGTACTTC; CDR3 protein: CASSSPGTGENIQYF
V gene: TRBV12-3/TRBV12-4; D gene: .; clone size: .; J gene: TRBJ1-1; CDR3 DNA: TGTGCCACCCTTTCGACAGGGAACACTGAAGCTTTCTTT; CDR3 protein: CATLSTGNTEAFF
V gene: TRBV6-1; D gene: TRBD1; clone size: many; J gene: TRBJ1-1; CDR3 DNA: TGTGCCAGCAGTGACGGGACAGGGGGTAACACTGAAGCTTTCTTT; CDR3 protein: CASSDGTGGNTEAFF
V gene: TRBV7-2; D gene: TRBD2; clone size: .; J gene: TRBJ2-7; CDR3 DNA: TGTGCCAGCAGCTTAGGTGGAAGTGGGCTAGCGGAACAGTACTTC; CDR3 protein: CASSLGGSGLAEQYF
V gene: TRBV14; D gene: TRBD1; clone size: many; J gene: TRBJ2-5; CDR3 DNA: TGTGCCAGCAGCCACATGGGACAGGGAAGAGAGACCCAGTACTTC; CDR3 protein: CASSHMGQGRETQYF
V gene: TRBV18; D gene: .; clone size: many; J gene: TRBJ2-7; CDR3 DNA: TGTGCCAGCTCACCACCGATAGGCTCCTACGAGCAGTACTTC; CDR3 protein: CASSPPIGSYEQYF
V gene: TRBV2; D gene: TRBD1; clone size: .; J gene: TRBJ2-6; CDR3 DNA: TGTGCCAGCAGTGTCTCTGGGACAGCTGGGGCCAACGTCCTGACTTTC; CDR3 protein: CASSVSGTAGANVLTF
V gene: TRBV6-5; D gene: .; clone size: .; J gene: TRBJ2-7; CDR3 DNA: TGTGCCAGCAGTTACTCAGGGGCAAGCAACGAGCAGTACTTC; CDR3 protein: CASSYSGASNEQYF
V gene: TRBV24-1; D gene: .; clone size: .; J gene: TRBJ1-2; CDR3 DNA: TGTGCCACCAGTGATGCGCCGTCCTCCGGTTATGGCTACACCTTC; CDR3 protein: CATSDAPSSGYGYTF
V gene: TRBV3-1; D gene: .; clone size: many; J gene: TRBJ2-7; CDR3 DNA: TGTGCCAGCAGCCAACTTCACGGGTACTACGAGCAGTACTTC; CDR3 protein: CASSQLHGYYEQYF
V gene: TRBV20-1; D gene: TRBD1; clone size: many; J gene: TRBJ2-2; CDR3 DNA: TGCAGTGCTAGCGGGCCGGGACAGGGTTTCGGCGGGGAGCTGTTTTTT; CDR3 protein: CSASGPGQGFGGELFF
V gene: TRBV12-3/TRBV12-4; D gene: .; clone size: many; J gene: TRBJ1-1; CDR3 DNA: TGTGCCAGCAGTTTTATGGGGGGGCAGACTGAAGCTTTCTTT; CDR3 protein: CASSFMGGQTEAFF
V gene: TRBV30; D gene: .; clone size: many; J gene: TRBJ1-5; CDR3 DNA: TGTGCCTGCCCGCCCTCCAATCAGCCCCAGCATTTT; CDR3 protein: CACPPSNQPQHF
V gene: TRBV6-5; D gene: .; clone size: .; J gene: TRBJ1-5; CDR3 DNA: TGTGCCAGCAGTTTCGACACAAATAGCAATCAGCCCCAGCATTTT; CDR3 protein: CASSFDTNSNQPQHF
V gene: TRBV24-1; D gene: .; clone size: many; J gene: TRBJ2-5; CDR3 DNA: TGTGCCACCAGTGATTCGGACCTCTCTTGGACAGAGACCCAGTACTTC; CDR3 protein: CATSDSDLSWTETQYF
V gene: TRBV19; D gene: TRBD1; clone size: many; J gene: TRBJ1-1; CDR3 DNA: TGTGCCAGTAGTTTTCTGGGGACAGGGGCCACTGAAGCTTTCTTT; CDR3 protein: CASSFLGTGATEAFF
V gene: TRBV19; D gene: .; clone size: .; J gene: TRBJ2-7; CDR3 DNA: TGTGCCAGTAACGCGGGCGGGAAAGCTCACTACGAGCAGTACTTC; CDR3 protein: CASNAGGKAHYEQYF
V gene: TRBV6-2/TRBV6-3; D gene: .; clone size: few; J gene: TRBJ1-1; CDR3 DNA: TGTGCCAGCAGGATGACAGGACTATTGAACACTGAAGCTTTCTTT; CDR3 protein: CASRMTGLLNTEAFF
V gene: TRBV7-2; D gene: .; clone size: .; J gene: TRBJ2-5; CDR3 DNA: TGTGCCAGCAGCTCGGCCCTGGAGGGTCAAGAGACCCAGTACTTC; CDR3 protein: CASSSALEGQETQYF
V gene: TRBV28; D gene: .; clone size: .; J gene: TRBJ1-6; CDR3 DNA: TGTGCCAGCAGGACGGGACTCTATAATTCACCCCTCCACTTT; CDR3 protein: CASRTGLYNSPLHF
V gene: TRBV7-3; D gene: .; clone size: .; J gene: TRBJ2-7; CDR3 DNA: TGTGCCAGCAGCTCGGTGGAGAGCGCCTACGAGCAGTACTTC; CDR3 protein: CASSSVESAYEQYF
V gene: TRBV30; D gene: .; clone size: many; J gene: TRBJ1-1; CDR3 DNA: TGTGCCTGGAGGGGGAAAGGCATTGCGGAGAACACTGAAGCTTTCTTT; CDR3 protein: CAWRGKGIAENTEAFF